A selection of T cell receptor beta chains follows, all from one sample in a study of response to subunit inactivated influenza vaccine. Via MiXCR, TCRdb re-called the RT-PCR reads, giving one row per CDR3 protein. The table has roughly 540,000 distinct CDR3 sequences, roughly 23% seen once. This same sample was also part of a study on T cells expressing NK-cell markers.

The sample consisted of CD4+ T cells sorted from PBMCs, taken less than 13 days after vaccination. The receptors here all came from a man aged 45-60 years who received an inactivated influenza vaccine. The CDR3 runs from the conserved cysteine through the conserved F or W. Fields, in order: clone size, V gene, J gene, D gene, CDR3 protein, CDR3 DNA. D genes are given only for firm matches. Some rows mark clone size as missing; the rest say once, few, many or name a class of expanded clone.

clone_size: many; v_call: TRBV12-3/TRBV12-4; j_call: TRBJ1-4; d_call: .; cdr3_aa: CASRGPGGKLFF; cdr3_nt: TGTGCCAGCAGGGGACCGGGGGGAAAACTGTTTTTT
clone_size: .; v_call: TRBV7-9; j_call: TRBJ2-2; d_call: TRBD1; cdr3_aa: CASSRTGVDAGELFF; cdr3_nt: TGTGCCAGCAGCCGGACAGGGGTCGACGCCGGGGAGCTGTTTTTT
clone_size: many; v_call: TRBV20-1; j_call: TRBJ2-2; d_call: TRBD2; cdr3_aa: CSASDPGLAGVTGELFF; cdr3_nt: TGCAGTGCTAGCGACCCGGGACTAGCGGGAGTAACCGGGGAGCTGTTTTTT
clone_size: .; v_call: TRBV12-3/TRBV12-4; j_call: TRBJ2-7; d_call: .; cdr3_aa: CASSLGQGPLSYEQYF; cdr3_nt: TGTGCCAGCAGTTTAGGTCAGGGTCCCCTCTCCTACGAGCAGTACTTC
clone_size: .; v_call: TRBV12-3/TRBV12-4; j_call: TRBJ1-2; d_call: .; cdr3_aa: CASSLDSRLGGYTF; cdr3_nt: TGTGCCAGCAGTTTAGACTCCCGTCTCGGTGGCTACACCTTC
clone_size: few; v_call: TRBV4-2; j_call: TRBJ1-1; d_call: .; cdr3_aa: CASSQDLQGYTEAFF; cdr3_nt: TGTGCCAGCAGCCAAGATCTCCAGGGGTACACTGAAGCTTTCTTT
clone_size: .; v_call: TRBV7-9; j_call: TRBJ2-3; d_call: .; cdr3_aa: CASSSGQTQYF; cdr3_nt: TGTGCCAGCAGCTCAGGACAGACGCAGTATTTT
clone_size: .; v_call: TRBV5-6; j_call: TRBJ2-7; d_call: .; cdr3_aa: CASSLFPAGAYEQYF; cdr3_nt: TGTGCCAGCAGCTTGTTTCCCGCGGGCGCCTACGAGCAGTACTTC
clone_size: .; v_call: TRBV7-2; j_call: TRBJ2-1; d_call: .; cdr3_aa: CASSSPSNRIEQFF; cdr3_nt: TGTGCCAGCAGCTCCCCTAGCAATAGGATTGAGCAGTTCTTC
clone_size: .; v_call: TRBV27; j_call: TRBJ2-2; d_call: .; cdr3_aa: CASSSKGTRRGNTGELFF; cdr3_nt: TGTGCCAGCAGTTCAAAAGGGACGAGGAGGGGAAACACCGGGGAGCTGTTTTTT
clone_size: few; v_call: TRBV5-1; j_call: TRBJ2-7; d_call: TRBD1; cdr3_aa: CASSLDRGWREQYF; cdr3_nt: TGCGCCAGCAGCTTGGACAGGGGTTGGAGGGAGCAGTACTTC
clone_size: .; v_call: TRBV28; j_call: TRBJ2-7; d_call: .; cdr3_aa: CASRLHPERGYPYEQYF; cdr3_nt: TGTGCCAGCAGACTCCACCCCGAGAGGGGGTATCCCTACGAGCAGTACTTC
clone_size: few; v_call: TRBV7-8; j_call: TRBJ2-1; d_call: .; cdr3_aa: CASSLAWGGSYNEQFF; cdr3_nt: TGTGCCAGCAGCTTAGCATGGGGAGGATCCTACAATGAGCAGTTCTTC
clone_size: .; v_call: TRBV20-1; j_call: TRBJ1-5; d_call: TRBD1; cdr3_aa: CSAEGTQTGHQPQHF; cdr3_nt: TGCAGTGCCGAAGGTACCCAGACAGGGCATCAGCCCCAGCATTTT
clone_size: .; v_call: TRBV6-2/TRBV6-3; j_call: TRBJ1-2; d_call: .; cdr3_aa: CASSYSKGLDGYTF; cdr3_nt: TGTGCCAGCAGTTACTCGAAAGGGTTGGATGGCTACACCTTC
clone_size: few; v_call: TRBV9; j_call: TRBJ1-4; d_call: .; cdr3_aa: CASSVEGEKLFF; cdr3_nt: TGTGCCAGCAGCGTAGAGGGAGAAAAACTGTTTTTT
clone_size: .; v_call: TRBV4-2; j_call: TRBJ1-6; d_call: .; cdr3_aa: CASSQDRSRRLHF; cdr3_nt: TGTGCCAGCAGCCAAGATCGGTCCAGGCGCCTCCACTTT
clone_size: many; v_call: TRBV28; j_call: TRBJ2-7; d_call: TRBD2; cdr3_aa: CASRRAGGPYEQYF; cdr3_nt: TGTGCCAGCAGGCGAGCGGGGGGCCCCTACGAGCAGTACTTC
clone_size: .; v_call: TRBV7-9; j_call: TRBJ2-7; d_call: TRBD2; cdr3_aa: CASSLLPGGIDYEQYF; cdr3_nt: TGTGCCAGCAGCCTACTACCGGGAGGGATCGACTACGAGCAGTACTTC
clone_size: few; v_call: TRBV12-3/TRBV12-4; j_call: TRBJ2-5; d_call: TRBD2; cdr3_aa: CASSFGLSGGMETQYF; cdr3_nt: TGTGCCAGCAGTTTTGGTCTTAGCGGGGGAATGGAGACCCAGTACTTC
clone_size: .; v_call: TRBV29-1; j_call: TRBJ2-5; d_call: .; cdr3_aa: CSASRQNEGETQYF; cdr3_nt: TGCAGCGCAAGCAGACAGAACGAAGGAGAGACCCAGTACTTC
clone_size: few; v_call: TRBV7-9; j_call: TRBJ2-7; d_call: TRBD1; cdr3_aa: CASSLMGQGVGYEQYF; cdr3_nt: TGTGCCAGCAGCTTAATGGGACAGGGAGTAGGATACGAGCAGTACTTC
clone_size: once; v_call: TRBV12-3/TRBV12-4; j_call: TRBJ2-1; d_call: TRBD2; cdr3_aa: CASSLAGGRDEQFF; cdr3_nt: TGTGCCAGCAGCCTAGCGGGGGGGCGGGATGAGCAGTTCTTC
clone_size: few; v_call: TRBV5-1; j_call: TRBJ2-1; d_call: TRBD2; cdr3_aa: CASSLLGLAGGGHNEQFF; cdr3_nt: TGCGCCAGCAGCTTGCTGGGACTAGCGGGAGGGGGACACAATGAGCAGTTCTTC
clone_size: few; v_call: TRBV12-3/TRBV12-4; j_call: TRBJ2-7; d_call: .; cdr3_aa: CASSLLPSAYYEQYF; cdr3_nt: TGTGCCAGCAGTCTACTTCCAAGCGCGTACTACGAGCAGTACTTC
clone_size: .; v_call: TRBV12-3/TRBV12-4; j_call: TRBJ2-1; d_call: TRBD2; cdr3_aa: CASRKREGGPSRGNEQFF; cdr3_nt: TGTGCCAGTCGGAAGCGGGAGGGGGGCCCCTCCAGGGGCAATGAGCAGTTCTTC
clone_size: .; v_call: TRBV20-1; j_call: TRBJ2-3; d_call: TRBD2; cdr3_aa: CSARVGGRAVFVTDTQYF; cdr3_nt: TGCAGTGCTAGAGTTGGCGGGAGGGCCGTTTTCGTCACAGATACGCAGTATTTT
clone_size: few; v_call: TRBV28; j_call: TRBJ2-1; d_call: TRBD2; cdr3_aa: CASSLPPLAGGLDEQFF; cdr3_nt: TGTGCCAGCAGTCTCCCCCCCCTAGCGGGAGGGTTGGATGAGCAGTTCTTC
clone_size: .; v_call: TRBV7-2; j_call: TRBJ2-2; d_call: .; cdr3_aa: CASSLVARSTGELFFF; cdr3_nt: .
clone_size: few; v_call: TRBV12-3/TRBV12-4; j_call: TRBJ2-7; d_call: TRBD1; cdr3_aa: CASGWDRAYEQYF; cdr3_nt: TGTGCCAGCGGTTGGGACAGGGCCTACGAGCAGTACTTC
clone_size: .; v_call: TRBV4-3; j_call: TRBJ1-2; d_call: .; cdr3_aa: CASSQGRGGNYGYTF; cdr3_nt: TGCGCCAGCAGCCAGGGGAGGGGGGGGAACTATGGCTACACCTTC
clone_size: .; v_call: TRBV20-1; j_call: TRBJ1-1; d_call: .; cdr3_aa: CSAREFRTEAFF; cdr3_nt: TGCAGTGCTAGAGAGTTTCGGACTGAAGCTTTCTTT
clone_size: few; v_call: TRBV9; j_call: TRBJ1-1; d_call: TRBD1; cdr3_aa: CASSVAGQGGYTEAFF; cdr3_nt: TGTGCCAGCAGCGTAGCTGGACAGGGCGGTTACACTGAAGCTTTCTTT
clone_size: .; v_call: TRBV28; j_call: TRBJ2-3; d_call: .; cdr3_aa: CASSSTRLRTDTQYF; cdr3_nt: TGTGCCAGCAGTTCAACTAGATTGCGAACAGATACGCAGTATTTT
clone_size: .; v_call: TRBV20-1; j_call: TRBJ2-2; d_call: .; cdr3_aa: CSAIRRGTAGELFF; cdr3_nt: TGCAGTGCTATCCGGAGAGGGACGGCCGGGGAGCTGTTTTTT
clone_size: .; v_call: TRBV20-1; j_call: TRBJ2-1; d_call: TRBD2; cdr3_aa: CSAERDLSYNEQFF; cdr3_nt: TGCAGTGCCGAGCGGGACCTCTCCTACAATGAGCAGTTCTTC
clone_size: .; v_call: TRBV28; j_call: TRBJ2-7; d_call: .; cdr3_aa: CASSLHAGTYSYEQYF; cdr3_nt: TGTGCCAGCAGTTTGCATGCCGGGACATATTCCTACGAGCAGTACTTC
clone_size: many; v_call: TRBV27; j_call: TRBJ2-7; d_call: .; cdr3_aa: CASSLSHGYEQYF; cdr3_nt: TGTGCCAGCAGTTTATCTCACGGATACGAGCAGTACTTC
clone_size: .; v_call: TRBV27; j_call: TRBJ2-1; d_call: .; cdr3_aa: CASSANRNYNEQFF; cdr3_nt: TGTGCCAGCAGTGCCAACAGAAATTACAATGAGCAGTTCTTC
clone_size: few; v_call: TRBV20-1; j_call: TRBJ2-1; d_call: .; cdr3_aa: CSATGRSSYNEQFF; cdr3_nt: TGCAGTGCCACTGGACGAAGCTCCTACAATGAGCAGTTCTTC
clone_size: few; v_call: TRBV7-9; j_call: TRBJ1-4; d_call: TRBD1; cdr3_aa: CASSFGTGGNEKLFF; cdr3_nt: TGTGCCAGCAGCTTCGGGACAGGGGGAAATGAAAAACTGTTTTTT
clone_size: few; v_call: TRBV4-1; j_call: TRBJ2-1; d_call: .; cdr3_aa: CASSQEEQGRYNEQFF; cdr3_nt: TGCGCCAGCAGCCAAGAAGAACAGGGTCGGTACAATGAGCAGTTCTTC
clone_size: once; v_call: TRBV9; j_call: TRBJ2-5; d_call: .; cdr3_aa: CASSVGIDQETQYF; cdr3_nt: TGTGCCAGCAGCGTAGGTATAGATCAAGAGACCCAGTACTTC
clone_size: .; v_call: TRBV10-2; j_call: TRBJ2-1; d_call: .; cdr3_aa: CASSGKRRVYNEQFF; cdr3_nt: TGCGCCAGCAGTGGAAAGCGGCGGGTCTACAATGAGCAGTTCTTC
clone_size: .; v_call: TRBV6-5; j_call: TRBJ1-2; d_call: .; cdr3_aa: CASSYNLGAEYGYTF; cdr3_nt: TGTGCCAGCAGTTACAATTTGGGGGCTGAATATGGCTACACCTTC
clone_size: .; v_call: TRBV27; j_call: TRBJ2-2; d_call: .; cdr3_aa: CASSFQGVAGELFF; cdr3_nt: TGTGCCAGCAGTTTTCAGGGCGTCGCCGGGGAGCTGTTTTTT
clone_size: few; v_call: TRBV29-1; j_call: TRBJ2-5; d_call: TRBD1; cdr3_aa: CSVGLGTGFQETQYF; cdr3_nt: TGCAGCGTTGGGCTTGGGACAGGGTTTCAAGAGACCCAGTACTTC
clone_size: many; v_call: TRBV24-1; j_call: TRBJ2-1; d_call: .; cdr3_aa: CATSDFGNEQFF; cdr3_nt: TGTGCCACCAGTGATTTTGGTAATGAGCAGTTCTTC
clone_size: .; v_call: TRBV6-2/TRBV6-3; j_call: TRBJ2-4; d_call: TRBD2; cdr3_aa: CASSYSRLAGGPGENIQYF; cdr3_nt: TGTGCCAGCAGTTACTCCCGCCTAGCGGGAGGGCCCGGGGAAAACATTCAGTACTTC
clone_size: .; v_call: TRBV28; j_call: TRBJ2-7; d_call: .; cdr3_aa: CASSQLSAQYYEQYF; cdr3_nt: TGTGCCAGCAGTCAACTAAGCGCACAATACTACGAGCAGTACTTC
clone_size: .; v_call: TRBV6-1; j_call: TRBJ1-2; d_call: .; cdr3_aa: CASSQGIFDTF; cdr3_nt: TGTGCCAGCAGTCAGGGGATCTTTGACACCTTC
clone_size: few; v_call: TRBV9; j_call: TRBJ2-1; d_call: .; cdr3_aa: CASSLYGSGEQFF; cdr3_nt: TGTGCCAGCAGCCTCTATGGATCGGGGGAGCAGTTCTTC
clone_size: .; v_call: TRBV6-2/TRBV6-3; j_call: TRBJ2-1; d_call: TRBD2; cdr3_aa: CASSYSQGLVKDNEQFF; cdr3_nt: TGTGCCAGCAGTTACTCGCAAGGACTAGTAAAAGACAATGAGCAGTTCTTC
clone_size: few; v_call: TRBV5-5; j_call: TRBJ2-2; d_call: TRBD1; cdr3_aa: CASSSRTGDNTGELFF; cdr3_nt: TGTGCCAGCAGTTCTCGGACAGGGGACAACACCGGGGAGCTGTTTTTT
clone_size: .; v_call: TRBV15; j_call: TRBJ2-1; d_call: TRBD2; cdr3_aa: CATSRDDRLADNEQFF; cdr3_nt: TGTGCCACCAGCAGAGATGACCGGCTAGCGGACAATGAGCAGTTCTTC
clone_size: few; v_call: TRBV7-3; j_call: TRBJ2-1; d_call: TRBD1; cdr3_aa: CASSRTPGQGNNEQFF; cdr3_nt: TGTGCCAGCAGCCGAACCCCGGGACAGGGGAACAATGAGCAGTTCTTC
clone_size: .; v_call: TRBV20-1; j_call: TRBJ2-7; d_call: TRBD1; cdr3_aa: CSAKTGAHEQYF; cdr3_nt: TGCAGTGCGAAGACAGGGGCCCACGAGCAGTACTTC
clone_size: few; v_call: TRBV12-3/TRBV12-4; j_call: TRBJ1-6; d_call: TRBD1; cdr3_aa: CASSSRGQGGGLHF; cdr3_nt: TGTGCCAGCAGTTCCCGGGGACAGGGAGGAGGTCTCCACTTT
clone_size: few; v_call: TRBV9; j_call: TRBJ1-3; d_call: .; cdr3_aa: CASSPRHVSGNTIYF; cdr3_nt: TGTGCCAGCAGCCCTAGACACGTCTCTGGAAACACCATATATTTT
clone_size: few; v_call: TRBV7-9; j_call: TRBJ2-1; d_call: .; cdr3_aa: CASSVTQGNEQFF; cdr3_nt: TGTGCCAGCAGCGTTACGCAGGGCAATGAGCAGTTCTTC